This TCR beta chain was found in a study of cytomegalovirus exposure and HLA in healthy donors. Primers included in the PCR were 60 Vbeta and 13 Jbeta primers. Assay: immunoSEQ multiplex PCR; the TCRdb copy retains only in-frame clones and omits some. Of 150,000 or so clones in the sample, about 77% are singletons; the top ten hold under 2%. The V gene's germline CDR1 is SGHAT and CDR2 FQNNGV. V lost 0 bases and J 11 bases, leaving 13 bases between the germline ends. The CDR3 totals 13 residues. This clone was recorded a few times. The rearrangement uses TRBV11-2 and TRBJ1-1; D may be TRBD1 (5 bases). The sequenced material came from PBMCs. This clonotype was sampled from a female donor in good health and CMV-seronegative. The CDR3, as DNA: TGTGCCAGCAGCTTAGAGAGGAATCGGGGGGCTTTCTTT. Residues: CASSLERNRGAFF. Full variable domain (missing parts from reference TRBV11-2 and TRBJ1-1): EAGVAQSPRYKIIEKRQSVAFWCNPISGHATLYWYQQILGQGPKLLIQFQNNGVVDDSQLPKDRFSAERLKGVDSTLKIQPAKLEDSAVYLCASSLERNRGAFFGQGTRLTVV.